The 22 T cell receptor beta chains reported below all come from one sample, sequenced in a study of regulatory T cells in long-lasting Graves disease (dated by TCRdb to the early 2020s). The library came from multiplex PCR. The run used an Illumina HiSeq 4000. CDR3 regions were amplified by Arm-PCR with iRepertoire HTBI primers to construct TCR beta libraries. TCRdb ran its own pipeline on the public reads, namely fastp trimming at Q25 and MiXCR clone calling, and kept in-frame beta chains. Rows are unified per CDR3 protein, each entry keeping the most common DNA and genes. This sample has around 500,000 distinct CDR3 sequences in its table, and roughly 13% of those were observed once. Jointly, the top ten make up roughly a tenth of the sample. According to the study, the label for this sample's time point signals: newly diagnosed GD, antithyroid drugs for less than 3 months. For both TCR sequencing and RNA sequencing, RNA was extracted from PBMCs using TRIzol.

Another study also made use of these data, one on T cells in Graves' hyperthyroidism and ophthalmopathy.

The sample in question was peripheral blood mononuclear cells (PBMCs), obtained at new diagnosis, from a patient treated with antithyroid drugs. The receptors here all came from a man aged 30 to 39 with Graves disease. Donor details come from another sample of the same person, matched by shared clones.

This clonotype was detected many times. CDR3 nucleotides: TGTGCCAGCTCCCCGGCAAGAGGTGCGGGGGAGCAGTACTTC. It specifies CASSPARGAGEQYF. V is TRBV18 and J is TRBJ2-7; D is possibly TRBD2 (6 bases). Germline V CDR1 and CDR2: KGHSH, LQKENI. This CDR3 has 14 amino acids. V shed 6 bases and J shed 7 bases, with 19 bases lying between them.

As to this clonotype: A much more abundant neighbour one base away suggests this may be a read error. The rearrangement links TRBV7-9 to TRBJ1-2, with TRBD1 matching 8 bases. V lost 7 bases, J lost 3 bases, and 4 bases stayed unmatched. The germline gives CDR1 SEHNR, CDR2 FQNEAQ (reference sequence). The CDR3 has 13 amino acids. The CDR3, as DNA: TGTGCCAGCACCCGGACAGGGCACTATGGCTACACCTTC. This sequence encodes CASTRTGHYGYTF.

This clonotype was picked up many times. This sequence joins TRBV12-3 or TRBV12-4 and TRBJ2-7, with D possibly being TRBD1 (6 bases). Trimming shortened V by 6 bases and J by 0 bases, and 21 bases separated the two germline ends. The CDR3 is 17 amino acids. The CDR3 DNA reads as TGTGCCAGCAGCTTAACCCGGGACACAACGAGCTCCTACGAGCAGTACTTC. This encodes CASSLTRDTTSSYEQYF.

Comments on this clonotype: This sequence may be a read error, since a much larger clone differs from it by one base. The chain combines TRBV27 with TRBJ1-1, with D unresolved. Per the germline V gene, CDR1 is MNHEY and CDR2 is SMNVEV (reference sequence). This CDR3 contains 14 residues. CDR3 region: CACSYDNMNTEAFF. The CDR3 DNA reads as TGTGCCTGCAGTTATGACAACATGAACACTGAAGCTTTCTTT.

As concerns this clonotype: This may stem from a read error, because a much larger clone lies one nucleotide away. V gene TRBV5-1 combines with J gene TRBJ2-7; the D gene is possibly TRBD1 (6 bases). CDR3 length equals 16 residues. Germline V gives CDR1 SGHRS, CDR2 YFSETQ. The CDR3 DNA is TGCGCCAGCAGCCCACGGTACGGACAGTTGGTCTACGAGCAGTGCTTC. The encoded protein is CASSPRYGQLVYEQCF.

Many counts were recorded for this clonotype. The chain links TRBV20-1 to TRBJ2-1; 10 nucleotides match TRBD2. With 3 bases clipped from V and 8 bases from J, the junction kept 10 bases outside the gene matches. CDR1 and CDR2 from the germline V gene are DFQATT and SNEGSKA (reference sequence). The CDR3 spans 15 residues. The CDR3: CSARGASGSYYEQFF. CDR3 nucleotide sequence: TGCAGTGCTAGGGGGGCTAGCGGGAGTTATTATGAGCAGTTCTTC.

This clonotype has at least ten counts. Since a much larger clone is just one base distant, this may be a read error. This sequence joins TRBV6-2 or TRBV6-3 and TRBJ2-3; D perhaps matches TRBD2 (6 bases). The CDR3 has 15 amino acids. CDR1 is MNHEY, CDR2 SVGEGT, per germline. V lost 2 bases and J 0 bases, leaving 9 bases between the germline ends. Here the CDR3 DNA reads TGTGCCAGCAGTTACGGGGCGGGGAGCACAGATACGCAGTATTTT. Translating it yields CASSYGAGSTDTQYF.

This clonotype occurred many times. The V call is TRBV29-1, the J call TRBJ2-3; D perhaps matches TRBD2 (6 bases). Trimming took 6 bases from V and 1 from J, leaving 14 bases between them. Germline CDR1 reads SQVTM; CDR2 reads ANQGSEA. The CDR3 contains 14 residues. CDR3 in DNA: TGCAGCGTCCAGCGCTCGGGGGGCACAGATACGCAGTATTTT. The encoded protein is CSVQRSGGTDTQYF.

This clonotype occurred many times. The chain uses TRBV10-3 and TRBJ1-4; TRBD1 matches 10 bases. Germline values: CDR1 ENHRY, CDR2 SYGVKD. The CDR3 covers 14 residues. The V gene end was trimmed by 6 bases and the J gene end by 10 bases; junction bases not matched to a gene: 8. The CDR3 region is CAISPGTGEIKLFF. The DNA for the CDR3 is TGTGCCATCAGCCCCGGGACAGGGGAGATAAAACTGTTTTTT.

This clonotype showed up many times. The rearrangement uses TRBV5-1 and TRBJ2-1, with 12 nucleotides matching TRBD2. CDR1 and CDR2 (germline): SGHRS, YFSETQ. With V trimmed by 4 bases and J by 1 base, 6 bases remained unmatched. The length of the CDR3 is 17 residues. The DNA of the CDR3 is TGCGCCAGCAGCGGACGGACTAGCGGGAAGTCCTACAATGAGCAGTTCTTC. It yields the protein CASSGRTSGKSYNEQFF.

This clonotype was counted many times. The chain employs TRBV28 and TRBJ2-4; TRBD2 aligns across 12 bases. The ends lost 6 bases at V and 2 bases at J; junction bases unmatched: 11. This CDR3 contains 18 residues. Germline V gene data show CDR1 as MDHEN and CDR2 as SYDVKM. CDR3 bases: TGTGCCAGCAGCCTGACTAGCGGGAGAGGAGGAACCAAAAACATTCAGTACTTC. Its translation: CASSLTSGRGGTKNIQYF.

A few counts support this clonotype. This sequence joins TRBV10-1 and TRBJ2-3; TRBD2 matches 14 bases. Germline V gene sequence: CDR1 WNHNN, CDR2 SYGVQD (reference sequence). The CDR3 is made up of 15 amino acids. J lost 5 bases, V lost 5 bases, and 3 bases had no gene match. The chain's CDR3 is CASSRLAGGGDTQYF. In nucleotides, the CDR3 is TGCGCCAGCAGTCGACTAGCGGGAGGGGGAGATACGCAGTATTTT.

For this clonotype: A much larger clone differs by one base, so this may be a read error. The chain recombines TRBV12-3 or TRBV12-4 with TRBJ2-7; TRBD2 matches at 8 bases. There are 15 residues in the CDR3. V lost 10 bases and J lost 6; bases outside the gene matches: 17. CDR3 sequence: CANSLPPGLGVEQYF. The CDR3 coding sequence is TGTGCCAACAGCTTACCCCCGGGACTAGGGGTCGAGCAGTACTTC.

The CDR3 DNA is TGTGCCAGCAGTTATCAAGGAAATGGCTACACCTTC. As protein: CASSYQGNGYTF. The genes are TRBV6-9 and TRBJ1-2, with D unresolved. The CDR3 has 12 amino acids. CDR1 and CDR2 from the germline V gene are MNHGY and SVAAGI. Trimming took off 2 bases at V and 6 bases at J, with 7 bases between the two ends.

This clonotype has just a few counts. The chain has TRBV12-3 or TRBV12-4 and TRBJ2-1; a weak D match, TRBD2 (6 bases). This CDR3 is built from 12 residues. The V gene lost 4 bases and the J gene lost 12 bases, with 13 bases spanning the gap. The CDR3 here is CASSYLSGAQFF. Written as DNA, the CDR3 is TGTGCCAGCAGTTACCTTAGCGGCGCGCAGTTCTTC.

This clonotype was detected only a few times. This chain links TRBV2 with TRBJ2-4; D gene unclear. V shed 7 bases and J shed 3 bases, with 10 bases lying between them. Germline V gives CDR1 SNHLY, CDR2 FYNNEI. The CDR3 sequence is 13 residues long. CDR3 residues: CASTTLGKNIQYF. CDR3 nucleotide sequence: TGTGCCAGCACGACCCTCGGCAAAAACATTCAGTACTTC.

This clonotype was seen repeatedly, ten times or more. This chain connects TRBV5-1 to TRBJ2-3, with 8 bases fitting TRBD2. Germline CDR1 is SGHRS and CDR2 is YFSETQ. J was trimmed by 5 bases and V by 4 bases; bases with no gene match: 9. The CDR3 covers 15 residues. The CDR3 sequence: CASSPHGRGEDTQYF. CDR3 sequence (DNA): TGCGCCAGCAGCCCCCACGGGAGGGGGGAAGATACGCAGTATTTT.

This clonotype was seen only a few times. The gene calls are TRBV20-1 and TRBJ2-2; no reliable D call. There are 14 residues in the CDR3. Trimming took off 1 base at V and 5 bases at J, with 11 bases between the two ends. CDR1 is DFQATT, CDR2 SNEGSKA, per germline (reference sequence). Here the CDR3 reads CSARGDPGTGELFF. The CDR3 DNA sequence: TGCAGTGCTAGAGGAGATCCTGGGACCGGGGAGCTGTTTTTT.

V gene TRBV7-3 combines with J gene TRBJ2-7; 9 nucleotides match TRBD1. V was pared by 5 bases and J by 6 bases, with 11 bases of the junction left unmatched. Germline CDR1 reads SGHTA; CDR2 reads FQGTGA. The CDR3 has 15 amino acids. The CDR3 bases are TGTGCCAGCAGCGCTGGACAGGGGTTGGCGTCCGAGCAGTACTTC. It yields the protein CASSAGQGLASEQYF.

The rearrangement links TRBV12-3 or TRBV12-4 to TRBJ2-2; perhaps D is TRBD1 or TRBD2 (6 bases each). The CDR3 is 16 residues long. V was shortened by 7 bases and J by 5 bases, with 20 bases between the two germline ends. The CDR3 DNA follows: TGTGCCAGCACCCCTTCATCGGGGGCGGGAACCGGGGAGCTGTTTTTT. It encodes CASTPSSGAGTGELFF.

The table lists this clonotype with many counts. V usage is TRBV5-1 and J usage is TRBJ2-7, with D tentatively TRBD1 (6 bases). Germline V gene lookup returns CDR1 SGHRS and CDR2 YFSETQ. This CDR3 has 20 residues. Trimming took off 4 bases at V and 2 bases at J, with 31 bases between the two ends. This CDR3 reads CASSNNEQGVWRRAPYEQYF. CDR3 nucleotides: TGCGCCAGCAGCAATAACGAACAGGGTGTCTGGAGGAGAGCCCCCTACGAGCAGTACTTC.

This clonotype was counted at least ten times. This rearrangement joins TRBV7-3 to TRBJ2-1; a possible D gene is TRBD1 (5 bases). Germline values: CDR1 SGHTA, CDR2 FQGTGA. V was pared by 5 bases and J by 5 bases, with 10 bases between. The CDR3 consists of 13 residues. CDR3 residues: CASSGDSHNEQFF. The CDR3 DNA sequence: TGTGCCAGCAGCGGAGACAGCCACAATGAGCAGTTCTTC.